The 25 T cell receptor beta chains below all came from one sample that was sequenced in a study of vaccination and CD4 T cells after COVID-19. Which antigens these TCRs recognize remains unknown. The treatment: approximately 9-day PBMC culture with coronavirus spike peptide pools or control peptides (ViraFEST assay). The Oncomine TCR Beta short-read assay was applied to DNA of cultured CD4+ T cells. TCRdb itself ran the PCR reads through MiXCR, one entry per CDR3 protein. The data contain 15,000 or so distinct CDR3 sequences, 65% to 80% of them singletons. The source material was CD4+ T cells from blood, cultured in vitro. The receptor source for this set is a human donor who had recovered from COVID-19.

The V call is TRBV11-2, the J call TRBJ2-5; a possible D gene is TRBD1 (6 bases). Germline-derived CDR1 and CDR2 are SGHAT and FQNNGV. The CDR3 extends over 14 amino acids. The ends were cut back, 0 bases at V and 4 bases at J, with 9 bases in the middle. The CDR3 DNA reads as TGTGCCAGCAGCTTAGATCGAGGGGGAGAGACCCAGTACTTC. Its protein is CASSLDRGGETQYF.

This sequence joins TRBV11-2 and TRBJ1-2, with D perhaps matching TRBD1 (5 bases). V lost 1 base to trimming and J lost 3 bases, with 6 bases between them. The CDR3 contains 13 residues. Germline V gene lookup returns CDR1 SGHAT and CDR2 FQNNGV. The CDR3 loop reads CASSLGQHYGYTF. CDR3 bases: TGTGCCAGCAGCTTAGGACAGCACTATGGCTACACCTTC.

This clonotype occurred a few times. The chain employs TRBV20-1 and TRBJ2-3; TRBD1 might be the D (6 bases). The CDR3 extends over 15 amino acids. V lost 6 bases and J lost 0, with 16 bases in between. Germline CDR1 is DFQATT and CDR2 is SNEGSKA (reference sequence). CDR3 in DNA: TGCAGTGCCCCTCAGCAGGGGATGAGCACAGATACGCAGTATTTT. Translated, it gives CSAPQQGMSTDTQYF.

The J gene is TRBJ1-2, the V gene TRBV21-1. TRBV21-1 is annotated as a pseudogene. The CDR3 spans 14 residues. The CDR3 protein is CASSPRHPRYGYTF. CDR3 sequence (DNA): TGTGCCAGCAGCCCCCGACACCCTCGATATGGCTACACCTTC.

V usage is TRBV27 and J usage is TRBJ1-2, with 7 bases aligning to TRBD1. Germline loops: CDR1 MNHEY, CDR2 SMNVEV (reference sequence). After removal of 5 bases from V and 0 bases from J, the junction contained 6 bases not matched to a gene. CDR3 length: 15 amino acids. The CDR3 here is CASSHRQGANYGYTF. CDR3 nucleotide sequence: TGTGCCAGCAGTCACCGACAGGGTGCTAACTATGGCTACACCTTC.

This sequence joins TRBV20-1 and TRBJ1-5; D might be TRBD1 (5 bases). Trimming removed 0 bases from V and 5 bases from J, with 14 bases in between. Germline V gene sequence: CDR1 DFQATT, CDR2 SNEGSKA (reference sequence). This CDR3 spans 15 amino acids. The CDR3 spells CSAREGGGADQPQHF. Written as DNA, the CDR3 is TGCAGTGCTAGAGAAGGCGGGGGTGCGGATCAGCCCCAGCATTTT.

This chain uses TRBV18 with TRBJ1-2, with TRBD1 as a possible D gene (6 bases). The CDR3 extends over 13 amino acids. With 3 bases removed from V and 6 bases from J, the gap between germline ends came to 11 bases. Germline V CDR1 and CDR2: KGHSH, LQKENI. CDR3 nucleotides: TGTGCCAGCTCACCGCGACAGGTAGATGGCTACACCTTC. It encodes CASSPRQVDGYTF.

This clonotype was detected a few times. This chain joins TRBV11-2 and TRBJ2-7; D possibly matches TRBD1 or TRBD2 (5 bases each). V was pared by 5 bases and J by 7 bases, with 12 bases between. The CDR3 spans 12 residues. Germline lookup yields CDR1 SGHAT and CDR2 FQNNGV. CDR3 residues: CASSGTFEEQYF. The CDR3 nucleotides read TGTGCCAGCAGCGGGACCTTCGAGGAGCAGTACTTC.

This clonotype appeared a single time. CDR3 loop: CASRTDERRNTEAFF. The CDR3 DNA reads as TGTGCCAGCAGGACAGACGAACGTAGGAACACTGAAGCTTTCTTT. The chain recombines TRBV2 with TRBJ1-1, with D tentatively TRBD1 (5 bases). Trimming stripped 6 bases from V and 1 base from J, with 15 bases between. Germline CDR1 is SNHLY and CDR2 is FYNNEI. The CDR3 length is 15 residues.

This clonotype was seen only a few times. CDR3 in DNA: TGTGCCAGCAGTTACGGAAACACCATATATTTT. As protein: CASSYGNTIYF. The chain links TRBV6-5 to TRBJ1-3; D not resolved. The CDR3 sequence is 11 residues long. V was trimmed by 2 bases and J by 4 bases, leaving 0 bases between them. Germline CDR1 is MNHEY and CDR2 is SVGAGI.

This clonotype showed up just a few times. V and J are TRBV5-8 and TRBJ1-6; tentatively, D is TRBD1 (5 bases). This CDR3 is built from 15 residues. Per germline, CDR1 SGHTS and CDR2 YDEGEE. V was pared by 1 base and J by 6 bases, with 11 bases between. The CDR3 DNA is TGTGCCAGCAGCTTGATCGCAGGGAGTAATTCACCCCTCCACTTT. As protein: CASSLIAGSNSPLHF.

This clonotype has more than one count but fewer than ten. This chain connects TRBV10-3 to TRBJ1-2; D gene ambiguous. This CDR3 has 11 residues. Germline-derived CDR1 and CDR2 are ENHRY and SYGVKD. Trimming pared 3 bases from V and 6 bases from J, leaving 5 bases between. The CDR3 loop reads CAISEGNGYTF. The CDR3 DNA reads as TGTGCCATCAGTGAAGGGAATGGCTACACCTTC.

V gene TRBV9 combines with J gene TRBJ1-2; TRBD1 agrees at 9 bases. There are 13 residues in the CDR3. V lost 3 bases to trimming and J lost 5 bases; unmatched junction nucleotides: 2. Germline V CDR1 and CDR2: SGDLS, YYNGEE. The CDR3 DNA reads as TGTGCCAGCAGCGCACAGGGGGCGTATGGCTACACCTTC. Translation: CASSAQGAYGYTF.

This clonotype was found a few times. The chain recombines TRBV27 with TRBJ1-1; 9 nucleotides align to TRBD1. In germline, CDR1 is MNHEY, CDR2 SMNVEV (reference sequence). The CDR3 is 14 amino acids. Trimming removed 4 bases from V and 3 bases from J; junction bases left unmatched: 3. CDR3 region: CASSSGQGYTEAFF. CDR3 sequence (DNA): TGTGCCAGCAGTTCGGGACAGGGTTACACTGAAGCTTTCTTT.

Here the CDR3 reads CSARDSVAPYEQYF. CDR3 sequence (DNA): TGCAGTGCTAGAGATTCGGTGGCACCCTACGAGCAGTACTTC. This sequence joins TRBV20-1 and TRBJ2-7, with D unresolved. This CDR3 is 14 amino acids long. The V end lost 0 bases, the J end lost 2 bases, and 11 bases lay between the germline ends. Germline loops: CDR1 DFQATT, CDR2 SNEGSKA (reference sequence).

This clonotype was seen more than once but under ten times. The chain links TRBV10-3 to TRBJ1-1; no definite D call. Germline assignment: CDR1 ENHRY and CDR2 SYGVKD. Trimming cost V 4 bases and J 5 bases, with 14 bases left between them. The CDR3 is made up of 14 amino acids. The CDR3 nucleotides read TGTGCCATCAGTGCGGCGGGGAGGCGAACTGAAGCTTTCTTT. This sequence encodes CAISAAGRRTEAFF.

The chain is built from TRBV11-2 and TRBJ2-7; 8 nucleotides match TRBD2. V trimming: 3 bases; J trimming: 0 bases; junction bases outside the gene matches: 13. Germline values: CDR1 SGHAT, CDR2 FQNNGV. The CDR3 extends over 18 amino acids. The CDR3 coding sequence is TGTGCCAGCAGCTTGAGGGGTACTAGCGGTCAAGGCTCCTACGAGCAGTACTTC. Encoded protein: CASSLRGTSGQGSYEQYF.

The chain combines TRBV5-1 with TRBJ2-5, with D possibly being TRBD1 (6 bases). Trimming took 3 bases from V and 4 from J, leaving 22 bases between them. The CDR3 contains 17 residues. CDR1 SGHRS and CDR2 YFSETQ come from the germline V gene. Here the CDR3 DNA reads TGCGCCAGCAGCTCCAGATCAACAGGGTTCAGGGCAGAGACCCAGTACTTC. Amino acid sequence: CASSSRSTGFRAETQYF.

This clonotype was found a few times. V is TRBV7-2 and J is TRBJ2-1, with 9 bases matching TRBD2. In germline, CDR1 is SGHTA, CDR2 FQGNSA. This CDR3 has 15 amino acids. With V trimmed by 1 base and J by 8 bases, 6 bases remained unmatched. This chain's CDR3 is CASSLGASGADEQFF. As DNA, the CDR3 is TGTGCCAGCAGCTTAGGGGCTAGCGGGGCGGATGAGCAGTTCTTC.

The chain carries TRBV19 and TRBJ1-6; D is unclear. This CDR3 has 14 amino acids. Between the trimmed V and J ends, which lost 7 bases and 0 bases, there was a span of 7 bases. Per the germline V gene, CDR1 is LNHDA and CDR2 is SQIVND (reference sequence). The DNA of the CDR3 is TGTGCCAGTAAAACTAACTCCTATAATTCACCCCTCCACTTT. This sequence encodes CASKTNSYNSPLHF. Drawing the rest from reference TRBV19 and TRBJ1-6, the complete variable domain is DGGITQSPKYLFRKEGQNVTLSCEQNLNHDAMYWYRQDPGQGLRLIYYSQIVNDFQKGDIAEGYSVSREKKESFPLTVTSAQKNPTAFYLCASKTNSYNSPLHFGNGTRLTVT.

The V gene is TRBV20-1, the J gene TRBJ1-1; a weak D match, TRBD1 (5 bases). The CDR3 sequence is 12 residues long. With 3 bases removed from V and 4 bases from J, the gap between germline ends came to 9 bases. CDR1 and CDR2 from the germline V gene are DFQATT and SNEGSKA (reference sequence). The CDR3 is CSASGGGTEAFF. The CDR3 coding sequence is TGCAGTGCTAGTGGGGGTGGCACTGAAGCTTTCTTT.

V gene TRBV20-1 combines with J gene TRBJ2-1; D unresolved. Trimming left V 0 bases short and J 4 bases short, with 10 bases between. Germline CDR1 and CDR2: DFQATT and SNEGSKA (reference sequence). The CDR3 length is 14 residues. In nucleotides, the CDR3 is TGCAGTGCTAGAGACCCAAGACTTTACAATGAGCAGTTCTTC. This encodes CSARDPRLYNEQFF.

This clonotype was recorded a few times. The rearrangement uses TRBV6-1 and TRBJ1-2; TRBD1 is a possible D gene (5 bases). CDR1 is MNHNS and CDR2 is SASEGT in the germline V gene. This CDR3 has 14 amino acids. V dropped 6 bases and J dropped 5 bases, with 16 bases sitting between them. CDR3 loop: CASRLRGFLYGYTF. CDR3 DNA sequence: TGTGCCAGCAGATTACGGGGGTTTTTATATGGCTACACCTTC.

The chain employs TRBV12-2 and TRBJ2-2; the table's D call, TRBD1, has no DNA check behind it. TRBV12-2 represents a pseudogene. The CDR3 is made up of 17 amino acids. The CDR3 spells CASRICGPLRWTGELFF. The CDR3 DNA is TGTGCAAGTCGCATATGCGGGCCCCTGAGGTGGACCGGGGAGCTGTTTTTT.

This chain connects TRBV6-2 or TRBV6-3 to TRBJ1-2, with D perhaps TRBD1 (5 bases). CDR1 MNHEY and CDR2 SVGEGT come from the germline V gene. V lost 5 bases and J lost 9, with 22 bases in between. CDR3 size: 15 residues. CDR3 region: CASSTPSGRIFSYTF. The CDR3 DNA is TGTGCCAGCAGTACCCCCTCGGGACGGATTTTTAGCTACACCTTC.